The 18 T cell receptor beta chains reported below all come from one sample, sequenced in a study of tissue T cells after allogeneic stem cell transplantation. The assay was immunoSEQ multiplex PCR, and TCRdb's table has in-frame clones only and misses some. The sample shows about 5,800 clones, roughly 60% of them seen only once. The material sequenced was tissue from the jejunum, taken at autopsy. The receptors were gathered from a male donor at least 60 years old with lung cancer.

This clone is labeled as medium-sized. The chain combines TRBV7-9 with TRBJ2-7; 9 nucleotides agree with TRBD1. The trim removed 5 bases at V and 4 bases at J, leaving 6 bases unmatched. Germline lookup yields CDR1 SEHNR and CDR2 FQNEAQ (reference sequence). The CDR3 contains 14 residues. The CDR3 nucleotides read TGTGCCAGCAGCGACACAGGGGGCGGATACGAGCAGTACTTC. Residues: CASSDTGGGYEQYF. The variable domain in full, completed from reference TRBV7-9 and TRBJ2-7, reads DTGVSQNPRHKITKRGQNVTFRCDPISEHNRLYWYRQTLGQGPEFLTYFQNEAQLEKSRLLSDRFSAERPKGSFSTLEIQRTEQGDSAMYLCASSDTGGGYEQYFGPGTRLTVT.

The CDR3: CASSPDRANEAFF. In nucleotides, the CDR3 is TGTGCCAGCTCACCGGACAGGGCGAATGAAGCTTTCTTT. This sequence joins TRBV18 and TRBJ1-1, with TRBD1 matching 8 bases. The CDR3 is made up of 13 amino acids. The junction had 4 bases not matched to a gene; V was cut back by 3 bases and J by 7 bases. CDR1 is KGHSH, CDR2 LQKENI, per germline.

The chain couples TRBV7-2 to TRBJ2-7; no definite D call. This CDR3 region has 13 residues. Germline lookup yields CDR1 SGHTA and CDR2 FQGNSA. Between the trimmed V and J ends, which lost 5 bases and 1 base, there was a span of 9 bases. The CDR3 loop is CASSPDGSYEQYF. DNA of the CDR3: TGTGCCAGCAGCCCGGACGGATCCTACGAGCAGTACTTC. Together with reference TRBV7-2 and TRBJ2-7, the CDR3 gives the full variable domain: GAGVSQSPSNKVTEKGKDVELRCDPISGHTALYWYRQSLGQGLEFLIYFQGNSAPDKSGLPSDRFSAERTGGSVSTLTIQRTQQEDSAVYLCASSPDGSYEQYFGPGTRLTVT.

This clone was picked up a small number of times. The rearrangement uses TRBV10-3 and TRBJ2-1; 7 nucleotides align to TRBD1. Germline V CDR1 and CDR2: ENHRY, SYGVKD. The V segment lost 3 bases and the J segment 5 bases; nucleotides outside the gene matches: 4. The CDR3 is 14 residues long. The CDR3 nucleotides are TGTGCCATCAGTGATCCCGGACAGGACAATGAGCAGTTCTTC. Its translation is CAISDPGQDNEQFF.

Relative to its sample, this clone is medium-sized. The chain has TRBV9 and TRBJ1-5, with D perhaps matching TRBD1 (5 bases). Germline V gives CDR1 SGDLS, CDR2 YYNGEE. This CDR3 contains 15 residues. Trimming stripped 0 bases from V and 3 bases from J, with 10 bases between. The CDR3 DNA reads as TGTGCCAGCAGCGTAGCTGGGGCGGCCAATCAGCCCCAGCATTTT. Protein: CASSVAGAANQPQHF.

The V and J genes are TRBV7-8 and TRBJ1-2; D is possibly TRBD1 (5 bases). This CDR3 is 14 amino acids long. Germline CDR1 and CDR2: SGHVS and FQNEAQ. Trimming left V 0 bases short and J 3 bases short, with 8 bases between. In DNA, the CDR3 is TGTGCCAGCAGCTTAGCCGGGACGCACTATGGCTACACCTTC. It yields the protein CASSLAGTHYGYTF.

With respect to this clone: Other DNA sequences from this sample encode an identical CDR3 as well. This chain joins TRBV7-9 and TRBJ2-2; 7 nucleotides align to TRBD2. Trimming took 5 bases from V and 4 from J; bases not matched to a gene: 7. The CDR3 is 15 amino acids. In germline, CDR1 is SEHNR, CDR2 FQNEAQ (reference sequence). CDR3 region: CASSLLAGATGELFF. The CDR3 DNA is TGTGCCAGCAGCCTATTGGCGGGAGCCACCGGGGAGCTGTTTTTT.

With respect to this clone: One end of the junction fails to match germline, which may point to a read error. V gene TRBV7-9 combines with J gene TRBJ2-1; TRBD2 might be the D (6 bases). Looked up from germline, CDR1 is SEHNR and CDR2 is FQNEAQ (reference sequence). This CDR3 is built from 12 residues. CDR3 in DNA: TGTGCCACCAGCTGGTCCGGGAGTGAGCAGTTCTTC. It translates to CATSWSGSEQFF.

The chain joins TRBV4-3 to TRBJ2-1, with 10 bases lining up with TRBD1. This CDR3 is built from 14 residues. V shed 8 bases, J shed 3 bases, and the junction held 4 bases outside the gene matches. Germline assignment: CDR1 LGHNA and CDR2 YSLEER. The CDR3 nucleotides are TGCGCCAGCGTCCGGGACAGGGGCTACAATGAGCAGTTCTTC. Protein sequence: CASVRDRGYNEQFF.

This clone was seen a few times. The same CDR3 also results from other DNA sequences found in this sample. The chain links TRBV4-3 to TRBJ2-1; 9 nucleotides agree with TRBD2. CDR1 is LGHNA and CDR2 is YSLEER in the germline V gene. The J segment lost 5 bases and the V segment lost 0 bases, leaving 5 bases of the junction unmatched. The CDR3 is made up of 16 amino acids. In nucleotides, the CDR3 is TGCGCCAGCAGCCAAGACCAGCGGGGGGTCCACAATGAGCAGTTCTTC. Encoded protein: CASSQDQRGVHNEQFF.

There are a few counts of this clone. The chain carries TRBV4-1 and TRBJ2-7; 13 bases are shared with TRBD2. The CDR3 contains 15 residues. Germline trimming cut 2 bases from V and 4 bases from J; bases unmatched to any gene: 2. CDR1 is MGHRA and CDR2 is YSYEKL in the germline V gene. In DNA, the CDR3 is TGCGCCAGCAGCCAACCGGGACTAGCGGGGTACGAGCAGTACTTC. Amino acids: CASSQPGLAGYEQYF.

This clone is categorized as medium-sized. The chain's CDR3 is CASSLRQEESYTF. The CDR3, as DNA: TGTGCCAGCAGCCTTAGACAGGAGGAGAGCTACACCTTC. V gene TRBV7-2 combines with J gene TRBJ1-2, with D perhaps TRBD1 (6 bases). Germline V gives CDR1 SGHTA, CDR2 FQGNSA. The germline V and J ends were trimmed by 5 bases and 9 bases, with 16 bases remaining between them. There are 13 residues in the CDR3.

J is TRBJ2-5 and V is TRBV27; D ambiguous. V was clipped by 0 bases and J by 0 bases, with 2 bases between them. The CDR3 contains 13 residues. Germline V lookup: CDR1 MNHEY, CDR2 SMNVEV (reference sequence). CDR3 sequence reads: CASSLSYQETQYF. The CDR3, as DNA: TGTGCCAGCAGTTTATCGTACCAAGAGACCCAGTACTTC.

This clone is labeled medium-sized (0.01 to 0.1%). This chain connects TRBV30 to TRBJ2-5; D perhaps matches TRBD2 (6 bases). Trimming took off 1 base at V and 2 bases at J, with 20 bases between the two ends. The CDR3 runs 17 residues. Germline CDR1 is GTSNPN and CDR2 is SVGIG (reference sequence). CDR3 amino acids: CAWSEGIRTTLQETQYF. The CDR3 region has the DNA TGTGCCTGGAGTGAAGGGATTCGGACTACCTTACAAGAGACCCAGTACTTC.

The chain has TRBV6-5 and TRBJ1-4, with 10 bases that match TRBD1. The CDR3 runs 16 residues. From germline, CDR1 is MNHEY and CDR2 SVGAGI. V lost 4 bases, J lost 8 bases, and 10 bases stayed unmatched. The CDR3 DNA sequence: TGTGCCAGCAGTTCCATACCCGGGACAGGGGACGAAAAACTGTTTTTT. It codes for CASSSIPGTGDEKLFF.

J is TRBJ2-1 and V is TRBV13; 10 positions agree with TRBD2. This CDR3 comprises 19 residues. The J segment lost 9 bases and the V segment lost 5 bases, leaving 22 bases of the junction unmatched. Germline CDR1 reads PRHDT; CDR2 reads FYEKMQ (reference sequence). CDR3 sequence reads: CASSTSLAAGGTSPLEQFF. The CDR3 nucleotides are TGTGCCAGCAGCACCTCTTTGGCAGCGGGGGGGACCTCCCCGCTTGAGCAGTTCTTC.

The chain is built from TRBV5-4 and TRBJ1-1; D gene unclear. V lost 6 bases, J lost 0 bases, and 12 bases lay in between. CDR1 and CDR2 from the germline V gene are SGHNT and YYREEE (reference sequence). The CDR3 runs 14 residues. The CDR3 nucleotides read TGTGCCAGCAAAACCAGCTCTGTGAACACTGAAGCTTTCTTT. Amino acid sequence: CASKTSSVNTEAFF.

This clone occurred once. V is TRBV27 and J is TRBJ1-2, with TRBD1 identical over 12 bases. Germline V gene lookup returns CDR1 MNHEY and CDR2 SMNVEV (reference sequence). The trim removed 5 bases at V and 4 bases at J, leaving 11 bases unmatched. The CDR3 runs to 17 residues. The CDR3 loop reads CASSLGTGGSFGYGYTF. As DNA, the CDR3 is TGTGCCAGCAGTCTCGGGACAGGGGGCTCCTTTGGCTATGGCTACACCTTC.